One sample yielded the 27 T cell receptor beta chains listed below, sequenced in a study of blood T cell repertoires in COVID-19. Generated by immunoSEQ multiplex PCR, the TCRdb table keeps only in-frame clones and is missing some. The sample lists roughly 180,000 clones; about 81% were seen once. The sequenced material came from peripheral blood. These receptors all stem from an elderly woman with COVID-19, enrolled during active disease.

The chain carries TRBV6-5 and TRBJ2-7; 9 positions match TRBD2. V was pared by 0 bases and J by 3 bases, with 6 bases of the junction left unmatched. The germline V gene encodes CDR1 MNHEY and CDR2 SVGAGI. CDR3 length equals 16 residues. The CDR3 spells CASSYSLREGLYEQYF. CDR3 nucleotides: TGTGCCAGCAGTTACTCTTTGCGGGAGGGCCTCTACGAGCAGTACTTC.

The chain is built from TRBV9 and TRBJ2-1, with 7 positions matching TRBD2. From germline, CDR1 is SGDLS and CDR2 YYNGEE. V was clipped by 0 bases and J by 6 bases; unmatched bases: 6. This CDR3 is 15 amino acids long. The CDR3 DNA reads as TGTGCCAGCAGCGTAGAGCCTAGCGGCGGCAATGAGCAGTTCTTC. This codes for CASSVEPSGGNEQFF.

The gene calls are TRBV13 and TRBJ2-5; 7 bases match TRBD1. J gave up 5 bases and V 4 bases, and 7 bases lay outside the gene matches. This CDR3 is built from 14 residues. CDR1 is PRHDT and CDR2 is FYEKMQ in the germline V gene (reference sequence). DNA of the CDR3: TGTGCCAGCAGCTCCCCGGCAGGGGGTGAGACCCAGTACTTC. Encoded protein: CASSSPAGGETQYF. The entire variable domain, with the rest obtained from reference TRBV13 and TRBJ2-5, is as follows: AAGVIQSPRHLIKEKRETATLKCYPIPRHDTVYWYQQGPGQDPQFLISFYEKMQSDKGSIPDRFSAQQFSDYHSELNMSSLELGDSALYFCASSSPAGGETQYFGPGTRLLVL.

This chain uses TRBV28 with TRBJ1-5, with D possibly being TRBD1 (6 bases). Trimming removed 5 bases from V and 5 bases from J, with 13 bases in between. The germline gives CDR1 MDHEN, CDR2 SYDVKM. The CDR3 sequence is 14 residues long. This chain's CDR3 is CASSPTGIDQPQHF. CDR3 bases: TGTGCCAGCAGTCCCACAGGGATTGATCAGCCCCAGCATTTT.

The chain links TRBV18 to TRBJ1-3; 7 positions agree with TRBD1. Looked up from germline, CDR1 is KGHSH and CDR2 is LQKENI. V lost 3 bases to trimming and J lost 4 bases; unmatched junction nucleotides: 9. The CDR3 runs to 16 residues. CDR3 in DNA: TGTGCCAGCTCACCCCCTGGACAGGCGGGAGGAAACACCATATATTTT. It codes for CASSPPGQAGGNTIYF.

This clone occurred a few times. The chain joins TRBV13 to TRBJ2-2, with 12 nucleotides matching TRBD2. The CDR3 is 17 residues long. CDR1 PRHDT and CDR2 FYEKMQ come from the germline V gene (reference sequence). J lost 5 bases, V lost 5 bases, and 9 bases had no gene match. CDR3 sequence: CASSPPSGGARTGELFF. CDR3 in DNA: TGTGCCAGCAGCCCACCTAGCGGGGGGGCCCGAACCGGGGAGCTGTTTTTT.

The rearrangement uses TRBV15 and TRBJ1-4, with D perhaps matching TRBD1 (6 bases). The CDR3 runs 16 residues. Germline CDR1 LNHNV, CDR2 YYDKDF (reference sequence). V was clipped by 1 base and J by 3 bases, with 12 bases between them. CDR3 bases: TGTGCCACCAGCAGAGGCGGGGGCGAAGCTAATGAAAAACTGTTTTTT. Translation gives CATSRGGGEANEKLFF.

The gene calls are TRBV21-1 and TRBJ2-3; TRBD2, as called in the table, went unchecked against the DNA. TRBV21-1 is a documented pseudogene. The CDR3 has 17 amino acids. The DNA for the CDR3 is TGTGCCAGCAGCACCTTTAGCGGGGGGGCTTATACAGATACGCAGTATTTT. Translated: CASSTFSGGAYTDTQYF.

In DNA form, the CDR3 reads TGTGCCAGCAGCAGAATCAACACATACGAGCAGTACTTC. Translated, it gives CASSRINTYEQYF. The chain employs TRBV3-1 (or the pseudogene TRBV3-2) and TRBJ2-7; no clear D. Germline CDR1 reads LGHDT; CDR2 reads YNNKEL (reference sequence). The CDR3 is 13 amino acids. V was clipped by 5 bases and J by 4 bases, with 12 bases between them.

The chain is built from TRBV7-3 and TRBJ1-1; D ambiguous. Germline V gives CDR1 SGHTA, CDR2 FQGTGA. This CDR3 region has 14 residues. The V end was cut by 5 bases, the J end by 1 base, with 11 bases between. The CDR3 DNA follows: TGTGCCAGCAGCCAGGAGGCACAGAACACTGAAGCTTTCTTT. As protein: CASSQEAQNTEAFF. Full variable domain (rest looked up from reference TRBV7-3 and TRBJ1-1): GAGVSQTPSNKVTEKGKYVELRCDPISGHTALYWYRQSLGQGPEFLIYFQGTGAADDSGLPNDRFFAVRPEGSVSTLKIQRTERGDSAVYLCASSQEAQNTEAFFGQGTRLTVV.

The CDR3 coding sequence is TGTGCCAGCAGCTTATCCTGGGGGGGGCAAGCTAACTATGGCTACACCTTC. Translation: CASSLSWGGQANYGYTF. V usage is TRBV7-9 and J usage is TRBJ1-2; TRBD1 is a possible D gene (6 bases). Germline V gives CDR1 SEHNR, CDR2 FQNEAQ (reference sequence). This CDR3 is 17 amino acids long. The V end was cut by 2 bases, the J end by 0 bases, with 16 bases between.

The chain uses TRBV25-1 and TRBJ2-6, with D perhaps TRBD1 (6 bases). The germline CDR1 and CDR2 sequences are MGHDK and SYGVNS. CDR3 length: 16 residues. V was trimmed by 3 bases and J by 5 bases, leaving 14 bases between them. As DNA, the CDR3 is TGTGCCAGCAGTGATTCCGGGACAATCAGGGCCAACGTCCTGACTTTC. It yields the protein CASSDSGTIRANVLTF.

The chain is built from TRBV6-2 or TRBV6-3 and TRBJ2-7, with D maybe TRBD2 (6 bases). This CDR3 spans 14 amino acids. Germline V gene sequence: CDR1 MNHEY, CDR2 SVGEGT. V was cut by 2 bases and J by 6 bases, with 14 bases left in between. Here the CDR3 reads CASSYVSGEGEQYF. In nucleotides, the CDR3 is TGTGCCAGCAGTTACGTCTCGGGAGAGGGCGAGCAGTACTTC.

This clone was recorded once. The chain employs TRBV19 and TRBJ2-1; 9 bases are shared with TRBD2. The CDR3 has 14 residues. Germline V CDR1 and CDR2: LNHDA, SQIVND (reference sequence). The V and J ends lost 5 bases and 8 bases, in that order; junction bases with no gene match: 7. This CDR3 reads CASSVTSGRHEQFF. CDR3 DNA sequence: TGTGCCAGTAGTGTGACTAGCGGTCGTCATGAGCAGTTCTTC.

The chain links TRBV3-1 (or the pseudogene TRBV3-2) to TRBJ2-7, with D hard to call. This CDR3 is built from 12 residues. Germline V gene data show CDR1 as LGHDT and CDR2 as YNNKEL (reference sequence). Trimming removed 3 bases from V and 3 bases from J, with 6 bases in between. The CDR3 spells CASSHSLYEQYF. DNA of the CDR3: TGTGCCAGCAGCCATAGCCTCTACGAGCAGTACTTC.

The J gene is TRBJ2-7, the V gene TRBV2; tentatively, D is TRBD1 (8 bases). From germline, CDR1 is SNHLY and CDR2 FYNNEI. This CDR3 is 13 amino acids long. The CDR3 DNA sequence: TGTGCGAGCGGGACAGGTCTACACTACGAGCAGTACTTC. The encoded protein is CASGTGLHYEQYF.

This clone was seen only a few times. V is TRBV5-4 and J is TRBJ2-5, with D maybe TRBD2 (6 bases). Trimming removed 1 base at V and 5 bases at J, with 9 bases between. The length of the CDR3 is 13 residues. Germline assignment: CDR1 SGHNT and CDR2 YYREEE (reference sequence). The DNA for the CDR3 is TGTGCCAGCAGCTTGCGGGGGAGGGAGACCCAGTACTTC. It yields the protein CASSLRGRETQYF.

This rearrangement joins TRBV3-1 (or the pseudogene TRBV3-2) to TRBJ1-1, with a tentative D call TRBD1 (5 bases). From germline, CDR1 is LGHDT and CDR2 YNNKEL (reference sequence). The CDR3 length is 14 residues. The germline V and J ends were trimmed by 4 bases and 4 bases, with 13 bases remaining between them. The CDR3 protein is CASSRPGQGTEAFF. In DNA, the CDR3 is TGTGCCAGCAGCCGCCCAGGGCAGGGCACTGAAGCTTTCTTT.

This clone has only one observation. The V call is TRBV7-3, the J call TRBJ1-4, with 7 nucleotides matching TRBD1. CDR3 size: 13 residues. CDR1 is SGHTA, CDR2 FQGTGA, per germline. The trim removed 5 bases at V and 8 bases at J, leaving 5 bases unmatched. The CDR3 sequence is CASSPGGREKLFF. The DNA for the CDR3 is TGTGCCAGCAGCCCAGGGGGTCGGGAAAAACTGTTTTTT.

This sequence joins TRBV3-1 (or the pseudogene TRBV3-2) and TRBJ1-2; 11 nucleotides align to TRBD1. CDR3 size: 15 residues. CDR1 and CDR2 (germline): LGHDT, YNNKEL (reference sequence). The V segment lost 1 base and the J segment 11 bases; nucleotides outside the gene matches: 9. In DNA form, the CDR3 reads TGTGCCAGCAGCCAAGTGAGGGGGACAGGGGGTTCATACACCTTC. Translating it yields CASSQVRGTGGSYTF.

The chain uses TRBV27 and TRBJ1-1, with a possible D match to TRBD1 (6 bases). Germline V lookup: CDR1 MNHEY, CDR2 SMNVEV (reference sequence). The length of the CDR3 is 13 residues. Trimming shortened V by 4 bases and J by 1 base, and 7 bases separated the two germline ends. The CDR3: CASSYRENTEAFF. In nucleotides, the CDR3 is TGTGCCAGCAGTTACAGGGAGAACACTGAAGCTTTCTTT.

V gene TRBV4-1 combines with J gene TRBJ2-3, with 11 positions matching TRBD2. V gave up 5 bases and J gave up 5 bases; unmatched junction bases: 9. CDR1 MGHRA and CDR2 YSYEKL come from the germline V gene. The CDR3 consists of 16 residues. CDR3 residues: CASSGHSGGAGDTQYF. The CDR3 DNA is TGCGCCAGCAGCGGACATAGCGGGGGGGCCGGAGATACGCAGTATTTT.

This sequence joins TRBV27 and TRBJ2-7; TRBD1 matches 10 bases. The CDR3 is 17 residues long. Unmatched junction bases numbered 10, after V lost 4 bases and J lost 1 base. Germline V gives CDR1 MNHEY, CDR2 SMNVEV (reference sequence). CDR3 region: CASSSWGRDRGSYEQYF. In DNA, the CDR3 is TGTGCCAGCAGTTCCTGGGGTCGGGACAGGGGTTCCTACGAGCAGTACTTC.

V and J are TRBV25-1 and TRBJ1-2; tentative D call: TRBD1 (5 bases). Germline assignment: CDR1 MGHDK and CDR2 SYGVNS. This CDR3 is built from 16 residues. V lost 4 bases and J lost 6, with 21 bases in between. CDR3 nucleotide sequence: TGTGCCAGCAGTGGCCCTGACAAGACAGTTTATAATGGCTACACCTTC. Encoded protein: CASSGPDKTVYNGYTF.

The chain is built from TRBV2 and TRBJ2-7; TRBD2 aligns across 15 bases. Germline V gene data show CDR1 as SNHLY and CDR2 as FYNNEI. CDR3 length: 17 residues. Trimming cost V 2 bases and J 4 bases; bases outside gene matches: 6. The CDR3: CASSERGLAGGAYEQYF. The CDR3 nucleotides read TGTGCCAGCAGTGAACGCGGACTAGCGGGGGGGGCTTACGAGCAGTACTTC.

This rearrangement joins TRBV28 to TRBJ1-1; TRBD1 matches at 10 bases. The CDR3 is made up of 14 amino acids. From germline, CDR1 is MDHEN and CDR2 SYDVKM. V lost 5 bases and J lost 10; bases outside the gene matches: 10. The CDR3 nucleotides read TGTGCCAGCAGTAAGATGACAGGGGGCTACGGAGCTTTCTTT. Protein product: CASSKMTGGYGAFF.

The rearrangement uses TRBV5-1 and TRBJ2-4; 10 positions agree with TRBD2. The CDR3 loop spans 15 amino acids. V lost 0 bases to trimming and J lost 6 bases; unmatched junction nucleotides: 3. Looked up from germline, CDR1 is SGHRS and CDR2 is YFSETQ. The CDR3 loop reads CASSLELAGINIQYF. As DNA, the CDR3 is TGCGCCAGCAGCTTGGAACTAGCGGGGATAAACATTCAGTACTTC. Full variable domain (remainder filled in from reference TRBV5-1 and TRBJ2-4): KAGVTQTPRYLIKTRGQQVTLSCSPISGHRSVSWYQQTPGQGLQFLFEYFSETQRNKGNFPGRFSGRQFSNSRSEMNVSTLELGDSALYLCASSLELAGINIQYFGAGTRLSVL.